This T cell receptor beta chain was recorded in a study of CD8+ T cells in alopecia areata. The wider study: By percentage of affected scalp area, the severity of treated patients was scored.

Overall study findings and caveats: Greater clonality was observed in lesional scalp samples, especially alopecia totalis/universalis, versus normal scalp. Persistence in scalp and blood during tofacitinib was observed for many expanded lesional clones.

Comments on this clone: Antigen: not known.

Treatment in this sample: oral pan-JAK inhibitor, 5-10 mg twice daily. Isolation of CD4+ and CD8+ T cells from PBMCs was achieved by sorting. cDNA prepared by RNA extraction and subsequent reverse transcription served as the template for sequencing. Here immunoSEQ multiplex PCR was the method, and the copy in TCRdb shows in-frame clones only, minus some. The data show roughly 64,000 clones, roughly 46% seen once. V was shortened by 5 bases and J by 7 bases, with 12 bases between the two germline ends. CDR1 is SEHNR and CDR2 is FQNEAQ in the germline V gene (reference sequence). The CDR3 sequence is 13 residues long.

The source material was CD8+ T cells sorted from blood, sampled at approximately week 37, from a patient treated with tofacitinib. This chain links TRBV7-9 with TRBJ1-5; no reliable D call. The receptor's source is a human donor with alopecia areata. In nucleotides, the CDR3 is TGTGCCAGCAGCACCGGGAGTTGGCAGCCCCAGCATTTT. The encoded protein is CASSTGSWQPQHF.